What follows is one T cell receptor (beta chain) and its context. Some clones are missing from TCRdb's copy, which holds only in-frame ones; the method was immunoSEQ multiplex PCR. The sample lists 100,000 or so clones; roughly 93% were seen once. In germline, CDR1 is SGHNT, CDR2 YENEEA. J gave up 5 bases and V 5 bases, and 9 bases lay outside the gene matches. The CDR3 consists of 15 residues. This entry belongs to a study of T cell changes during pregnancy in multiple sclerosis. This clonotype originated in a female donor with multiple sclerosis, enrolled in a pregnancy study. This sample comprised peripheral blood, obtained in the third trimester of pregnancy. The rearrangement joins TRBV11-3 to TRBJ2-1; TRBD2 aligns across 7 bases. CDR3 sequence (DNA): TGTGCCAGCAGCCCTTATGTGGGACTAAACAATGAGCAGTTCTTC. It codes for CASSPYVGLNNEQFF.